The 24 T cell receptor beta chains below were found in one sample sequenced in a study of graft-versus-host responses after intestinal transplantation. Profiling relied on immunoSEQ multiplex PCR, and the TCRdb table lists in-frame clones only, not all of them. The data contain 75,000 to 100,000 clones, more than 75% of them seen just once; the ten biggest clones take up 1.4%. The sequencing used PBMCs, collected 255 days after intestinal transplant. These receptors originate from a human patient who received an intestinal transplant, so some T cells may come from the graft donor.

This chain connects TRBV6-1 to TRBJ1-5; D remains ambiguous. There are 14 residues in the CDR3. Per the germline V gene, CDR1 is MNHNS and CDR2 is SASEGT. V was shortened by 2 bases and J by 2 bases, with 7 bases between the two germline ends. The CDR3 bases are TGTGCCAGCAGTGAAAACATCGGCAATCAGCCCCAGCATTTT. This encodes CASSENIGNQPQHF.

For the CDR3, the DNA is TGCGCCAGCAGCCAAGGGCGCCAGGGTAATCTCAACTATGGCTACACCTTC. Residues: CASSQGRQGNLNYGYTF. The chain is built from TRBV4-1 and TRBJ1-2; D may be TRBD1 (5 bases). This CDR3 region has 17 residues. The germline V gene has CDR1 MGHRA and CDR2 YSYEKL. Trimming shortened V by 1 base and J by 2 bases, and 17 bases separated the two germline ends.

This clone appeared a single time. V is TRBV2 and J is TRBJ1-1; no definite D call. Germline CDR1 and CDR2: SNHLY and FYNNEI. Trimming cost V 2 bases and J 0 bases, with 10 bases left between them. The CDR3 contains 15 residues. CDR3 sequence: CASSERTGLNTEAFF. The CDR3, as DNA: TGTGCCAGCAGTGAAAGGACGGGATTGAACACTGAAGCTTTCTTT.

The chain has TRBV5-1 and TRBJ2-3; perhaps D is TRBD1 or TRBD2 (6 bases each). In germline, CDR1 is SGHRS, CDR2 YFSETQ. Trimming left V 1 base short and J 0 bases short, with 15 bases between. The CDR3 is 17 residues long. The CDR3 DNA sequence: TGCGCCAGCAGCTTGATGCTAAGGGGGACTAGCACAGATACGCAGTATTTT. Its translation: CASSLMLRGTSTDTQYF.

The CDR3 loop reads CASKSVGTDTQYF. The CDR3 nucleotides are TGTGCCAGCAAATCGGTGGGCACAGATACGCAGTATTTT. This chain connects TRBV7-9 to TRBJ2-3; D ambiguous. Germline lookup yields CDR1 SEHNR and CDR2 FQNEAQ (reference sequence). Trimming removed 7 bases at V and 1 base at J, with 9 bases between. This CDR3 has 13 residues.

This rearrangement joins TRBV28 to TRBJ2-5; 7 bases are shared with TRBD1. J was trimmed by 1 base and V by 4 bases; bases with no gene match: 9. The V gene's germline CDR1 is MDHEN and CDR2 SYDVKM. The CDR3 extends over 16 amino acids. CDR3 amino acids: CASSYRTGPVQETQYF. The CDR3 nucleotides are TGTGCCAGCAGTTATCGGACAGGCCCCGTCCAAGAGACCCAGTACTTC.

The CDR3: CASSPTVSSYNEQFF. CDR3 nucleotide sequence: TGTGCCAGCTCACCAACAGTCAGCTCCTACAATGAGCAGTTCTTC. The chain employs TRBV18 and TRBJ2-1, with D hard to call. The germline V and J ends were trimmed by 2 bases and 0 bases, with 8 bases remaining between them. This CDR3 region has 15 residues. Germline CDR1 reads KGHSH; CDR2 reads LQKENI.

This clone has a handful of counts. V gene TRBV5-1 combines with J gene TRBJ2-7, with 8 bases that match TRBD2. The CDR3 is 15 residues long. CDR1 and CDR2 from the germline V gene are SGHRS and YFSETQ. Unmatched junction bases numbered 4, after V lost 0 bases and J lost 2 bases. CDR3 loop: CASSLGREGTYEQYF. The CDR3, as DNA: TGCGCCAGCAGCTTGGGCCGGGAGGGGACCTACGAGCAGTACTTC. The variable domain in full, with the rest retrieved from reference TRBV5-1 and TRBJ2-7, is KAGVTQTPRYLIKTRGQQVTLSCSPISGHRSVSWYQQTPGQGLQFLFEYFSETQRNKGNFPGRFSGRQFSNSRSEMNVSTLELGDSALYLCASSLGREGTYEQYFGPGTRLTVT.

The CDR3 region has the DNA TGTGCCAGCAGCCAGGGATACCGGGACAGGGGGCATCTTAATCAGCCCCAGCATTTT. Protein: CASSQGYRDRGHLNQPQHF. The chain recombines TRBV11-2 with TRBJ1-5; TRBD1 agrees at 12 bases. The J segment lost 4 bases and the V segment lost 5 bases, leaving 15 bases of the junction unmatched. From germline, CDR1 is SGHAT and CDR2 FQNNGV. CDR3 length: 19 amino acids.

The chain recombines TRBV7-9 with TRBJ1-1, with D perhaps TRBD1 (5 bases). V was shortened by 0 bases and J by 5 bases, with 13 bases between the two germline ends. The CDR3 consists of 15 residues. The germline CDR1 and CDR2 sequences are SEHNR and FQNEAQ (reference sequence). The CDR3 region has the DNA TGTGCCAGCAGCTTAGCGTCCAGGGCGAAGACTGAAGCTTTCTTT. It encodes CASSLASRAKTEAFF.

The chain's CDR3 is CASSFGGSGNEQFF. CDR3 nucleotide sequence: TGTGCCAGCAGTTTCGGGGGCTCGGGCAATGAGCAGTTCTTC. The chain is built from TRBV27 and TRBJ2-1; either TRBD1 or TRBD2 may fit D (6 bases each). The CDR3 contains 14 residues. Trimming took 3 bases from V and 6 from J, leaving 12 bases between them. Germline V CDR1 and CDR2: MNHEY, SMNVEV (reference sequence).

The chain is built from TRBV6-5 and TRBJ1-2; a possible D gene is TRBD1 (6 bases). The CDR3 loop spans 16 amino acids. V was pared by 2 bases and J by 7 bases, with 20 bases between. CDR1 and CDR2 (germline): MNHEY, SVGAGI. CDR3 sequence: CASSYKSSGGLGGYTF. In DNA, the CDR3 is TGTGCCAGCAGTTACAAATCATCCGGGGGGCTCGGTGGCTACACCTTC.

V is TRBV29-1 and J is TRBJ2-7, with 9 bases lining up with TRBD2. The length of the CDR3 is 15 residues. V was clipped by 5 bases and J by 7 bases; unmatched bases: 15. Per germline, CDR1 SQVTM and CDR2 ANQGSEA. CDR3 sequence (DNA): TGCAGCGTTATGGTGGCGGGAGGGCCAGTGGGGGAGCAGTACTTC. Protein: CSVMVAGGPVGEQYF.

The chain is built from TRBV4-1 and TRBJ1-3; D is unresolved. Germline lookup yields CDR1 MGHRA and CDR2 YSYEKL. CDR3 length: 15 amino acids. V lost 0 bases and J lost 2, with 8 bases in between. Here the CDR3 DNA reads TGCGCCAGCAGCCAAGAAGGGCGGACTGGAAACACCATATATTTT. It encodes CASSQEGRTGNTIYF.

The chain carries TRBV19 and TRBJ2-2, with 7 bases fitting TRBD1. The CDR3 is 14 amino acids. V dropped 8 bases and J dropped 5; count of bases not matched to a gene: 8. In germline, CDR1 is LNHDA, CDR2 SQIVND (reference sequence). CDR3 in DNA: TGTGCCAGTGGACGAGGGGGCGCGACCGGGGAGCTGTTTTTT. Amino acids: CASGRGGATGELFF.

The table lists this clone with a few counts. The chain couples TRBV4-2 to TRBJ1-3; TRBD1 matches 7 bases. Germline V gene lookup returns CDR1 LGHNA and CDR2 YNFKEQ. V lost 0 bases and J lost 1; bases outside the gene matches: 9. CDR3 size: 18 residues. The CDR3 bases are TGTGCCAGCAGCCAAGATGGTATACCAGGGGGATCTGGAAACACCATATATTTT. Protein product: CASSQDGIPGGSGNTIYF.

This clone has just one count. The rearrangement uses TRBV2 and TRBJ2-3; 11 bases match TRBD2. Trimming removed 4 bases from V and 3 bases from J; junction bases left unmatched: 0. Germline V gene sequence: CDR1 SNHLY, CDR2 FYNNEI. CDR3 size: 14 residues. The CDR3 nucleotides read TGTGCCAGCAGTGGGACTAGCGGGACAGATACGCAGTATTTT. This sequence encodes CASSGTSGTDTQYF.

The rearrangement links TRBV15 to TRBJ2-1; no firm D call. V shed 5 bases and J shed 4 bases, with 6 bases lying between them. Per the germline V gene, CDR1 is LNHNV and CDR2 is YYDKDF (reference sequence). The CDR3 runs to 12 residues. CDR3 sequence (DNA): TGTGCCACCAGCGTCGTGTACAATGAGCAGTTCTTC. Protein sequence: CATSVVYNEQFF.

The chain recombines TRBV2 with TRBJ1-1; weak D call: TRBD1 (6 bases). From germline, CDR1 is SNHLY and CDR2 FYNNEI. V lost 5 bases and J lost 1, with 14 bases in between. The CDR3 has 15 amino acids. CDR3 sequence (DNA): TGTGCCAGCAGTCACCCCCGGGGACAGAACACTGAAGCTTTCTTT. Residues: CASSHPRGQNTEAFF.

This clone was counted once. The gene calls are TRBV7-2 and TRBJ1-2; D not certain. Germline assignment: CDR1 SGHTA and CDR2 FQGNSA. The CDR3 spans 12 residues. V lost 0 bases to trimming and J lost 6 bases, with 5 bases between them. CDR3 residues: CASSLARDGYTF. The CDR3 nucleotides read TGTGCCAGCAGCTTAGCTAGGGATGGCTACACCTTC.

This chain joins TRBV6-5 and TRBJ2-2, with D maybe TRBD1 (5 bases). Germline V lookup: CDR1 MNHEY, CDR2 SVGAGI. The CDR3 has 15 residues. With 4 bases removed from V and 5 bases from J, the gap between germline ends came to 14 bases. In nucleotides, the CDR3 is TGTGCCAGCAGTTTCAGGACAACTATTACCGGGGAGCTGTTTTTT. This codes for CASSFRTTITGELFF.

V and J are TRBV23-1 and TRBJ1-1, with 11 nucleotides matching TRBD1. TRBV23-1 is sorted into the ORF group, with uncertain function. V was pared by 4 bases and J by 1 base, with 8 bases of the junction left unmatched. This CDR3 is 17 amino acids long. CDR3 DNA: TGCGCCAGCAGTCGCAACCCGGGACAGGGGGAGAACACTGAAGCTTTCTTT. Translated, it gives CASSRNPGQGENTEAFF.

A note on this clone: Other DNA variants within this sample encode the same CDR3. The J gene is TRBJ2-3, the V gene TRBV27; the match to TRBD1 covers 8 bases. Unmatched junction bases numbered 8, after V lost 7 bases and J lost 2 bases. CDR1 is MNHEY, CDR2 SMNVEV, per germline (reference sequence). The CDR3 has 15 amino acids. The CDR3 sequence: CASKGQGADTDTQYF. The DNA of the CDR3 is TGTGCCAGCAAGGGGCAGGGGGCCGACACAGATACGCAGTATTTT.

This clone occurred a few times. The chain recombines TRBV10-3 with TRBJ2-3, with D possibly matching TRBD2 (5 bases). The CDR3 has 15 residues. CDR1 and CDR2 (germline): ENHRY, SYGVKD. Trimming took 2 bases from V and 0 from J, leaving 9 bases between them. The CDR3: CAISERADSTDTQYF. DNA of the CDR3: TGTGCCATCAGTGAGAGAGCGGATAGCACAGATACGCAGTATTTT.